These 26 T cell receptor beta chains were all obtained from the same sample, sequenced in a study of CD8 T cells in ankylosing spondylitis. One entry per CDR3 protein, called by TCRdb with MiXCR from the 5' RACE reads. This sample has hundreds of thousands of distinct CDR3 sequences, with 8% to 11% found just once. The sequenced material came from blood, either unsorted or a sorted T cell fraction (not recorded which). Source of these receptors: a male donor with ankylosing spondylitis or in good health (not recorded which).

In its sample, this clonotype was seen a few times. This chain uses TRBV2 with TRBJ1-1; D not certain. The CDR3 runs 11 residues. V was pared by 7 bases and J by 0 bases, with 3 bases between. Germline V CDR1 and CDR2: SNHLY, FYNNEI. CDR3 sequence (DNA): TGTGCCAGCAAGATGAACACTGAAGCTTTCTTT. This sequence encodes CASKMNTEAFF.

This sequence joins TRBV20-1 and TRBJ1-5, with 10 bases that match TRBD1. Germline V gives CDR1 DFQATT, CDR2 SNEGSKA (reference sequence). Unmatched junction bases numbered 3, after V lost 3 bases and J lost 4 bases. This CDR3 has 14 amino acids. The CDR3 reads CSARTGGANQPQHF. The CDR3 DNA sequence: TGCAGTGCTAGGACAGGGGGCGCAAATCAGCCCCAGCATTTT.

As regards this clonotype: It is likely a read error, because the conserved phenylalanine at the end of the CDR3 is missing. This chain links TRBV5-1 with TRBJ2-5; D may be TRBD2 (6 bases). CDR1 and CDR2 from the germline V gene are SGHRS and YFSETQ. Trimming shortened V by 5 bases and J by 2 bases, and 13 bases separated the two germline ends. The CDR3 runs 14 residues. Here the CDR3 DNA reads TGCGCCAGCAGTCCCGGGGGTACTCAAGAGACCCAGTACATC. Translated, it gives CASSPGGTQETQYI.

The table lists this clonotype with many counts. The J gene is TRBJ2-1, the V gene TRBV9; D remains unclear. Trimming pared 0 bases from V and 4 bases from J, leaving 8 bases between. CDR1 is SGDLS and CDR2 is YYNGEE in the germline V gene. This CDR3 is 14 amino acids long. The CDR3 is CASSVESEYNEQFF. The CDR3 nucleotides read TGTGCCAGCAGCGTAGAGTCGGAATACAATGAGCAGTTCTTC.

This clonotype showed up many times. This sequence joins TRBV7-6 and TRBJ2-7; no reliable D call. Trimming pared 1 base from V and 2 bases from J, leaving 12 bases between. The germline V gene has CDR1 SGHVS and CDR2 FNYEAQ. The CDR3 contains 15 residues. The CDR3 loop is CASSLERPITYEQYF. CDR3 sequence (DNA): TGTGCCAGCAGCTTAGAACGACCGATCACCTACGAGCAGTACTTC.

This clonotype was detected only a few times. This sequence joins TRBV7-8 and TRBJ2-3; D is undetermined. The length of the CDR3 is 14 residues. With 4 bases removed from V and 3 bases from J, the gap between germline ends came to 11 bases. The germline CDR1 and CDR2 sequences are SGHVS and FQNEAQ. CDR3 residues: CASSSWTATDTQYF. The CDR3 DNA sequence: TGTGCCAGCAGCTCGTGGACCGCAACAGATACGCAGTATTTT.

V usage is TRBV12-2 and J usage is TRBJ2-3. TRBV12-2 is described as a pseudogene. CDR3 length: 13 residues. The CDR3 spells CASRSLMPDTQYF. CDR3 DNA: TGTGCAAGTCGCTCTCTGATGCCAGATACGCAGTATTTT.

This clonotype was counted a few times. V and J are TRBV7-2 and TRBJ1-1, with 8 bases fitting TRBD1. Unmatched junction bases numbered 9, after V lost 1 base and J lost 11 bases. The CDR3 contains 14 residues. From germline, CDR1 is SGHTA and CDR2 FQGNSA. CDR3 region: CASSLEHRGARAFF. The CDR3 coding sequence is TGTGCCAGCAGCTTAGAGCACAGGGGGGCTCGGGCTTTCTTT.

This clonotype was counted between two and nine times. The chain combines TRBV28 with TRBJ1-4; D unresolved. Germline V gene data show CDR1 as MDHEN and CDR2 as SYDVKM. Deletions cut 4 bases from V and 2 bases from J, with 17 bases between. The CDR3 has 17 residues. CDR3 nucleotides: TGTGCCAGCAGTTCCCGGAGAGGGCAGGTTACTAATGAAAAACTGTTTTTT. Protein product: CASSSRRGQVTNEKLFF.

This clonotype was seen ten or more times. The CDR3 sequence: CSAALESNQPQHF. The CDR3 DNA reads TGCAGTGCTGCCCTAGAGAGCAATCAGCCCCAGCATTTT. This sequence joins TRBV20-1 and TRBJ1-5; D unresolved. The germline V gene has CDR1 DFQATT and CDR2 SNEGSKA (reference sequence). This CDR3 is built from 13 residues. Trimming removed 5 bases at V and 1 base at J, with 9 bases between.

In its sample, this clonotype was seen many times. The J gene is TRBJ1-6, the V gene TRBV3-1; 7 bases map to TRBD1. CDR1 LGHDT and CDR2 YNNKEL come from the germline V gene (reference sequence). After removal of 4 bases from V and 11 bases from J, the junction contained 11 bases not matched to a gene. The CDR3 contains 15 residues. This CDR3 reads CASSLSGQGVTPLHF. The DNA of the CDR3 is TGTGCCAGCAGCCTAAGCGGGCAGGGGGTAACACCCCTCCACTTT.

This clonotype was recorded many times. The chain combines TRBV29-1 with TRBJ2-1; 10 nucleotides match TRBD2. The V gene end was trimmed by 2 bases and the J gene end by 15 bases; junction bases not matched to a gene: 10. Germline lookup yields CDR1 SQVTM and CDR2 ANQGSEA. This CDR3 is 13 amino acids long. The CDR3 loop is CSVELAGASSTFF. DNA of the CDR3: TGCAGCGTTGAACTAGCGGGGGCTAGCAGCACGTTCTTC.

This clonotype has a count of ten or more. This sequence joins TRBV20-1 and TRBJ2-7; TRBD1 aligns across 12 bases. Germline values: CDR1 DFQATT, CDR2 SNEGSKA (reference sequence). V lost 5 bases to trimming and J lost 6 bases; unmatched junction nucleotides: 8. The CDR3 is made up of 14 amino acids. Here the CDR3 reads CSALRDRGHREQYF. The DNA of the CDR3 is TGCAGTGCTTTACGGGACAGGGGGCACCGCGAGCAGTACTTC.

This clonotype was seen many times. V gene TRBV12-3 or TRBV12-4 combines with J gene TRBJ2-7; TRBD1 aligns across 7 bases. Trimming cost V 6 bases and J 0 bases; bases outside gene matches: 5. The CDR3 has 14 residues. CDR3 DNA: TGTGCCAGCAGATTGACAGGGCTCTCCTACGAGCAGTACTTC. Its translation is CASRLTGLSYEQYF.

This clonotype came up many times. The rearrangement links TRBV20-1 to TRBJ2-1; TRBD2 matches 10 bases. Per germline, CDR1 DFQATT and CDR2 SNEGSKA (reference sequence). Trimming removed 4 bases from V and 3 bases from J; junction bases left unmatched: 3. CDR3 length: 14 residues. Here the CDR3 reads CSATSGGGYNEQFF. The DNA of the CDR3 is TGCAGTGCTACCAGCGGGGGGGGCTACAATGAGCAGTTCTTC.

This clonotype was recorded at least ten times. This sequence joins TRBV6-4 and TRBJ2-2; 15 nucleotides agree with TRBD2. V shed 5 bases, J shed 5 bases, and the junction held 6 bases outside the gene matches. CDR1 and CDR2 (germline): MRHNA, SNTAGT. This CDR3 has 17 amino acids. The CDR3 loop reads CASSRTSGGATTGELFF. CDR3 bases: TGTGCCAGCAGTCGGACTAGCGGGGGGGCCACAACCGGGGAGCTGTTTTTT.

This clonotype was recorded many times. The CDR3 sequence: CASSFGDRDFTGELFF. CDR3 DNA sequence: TGCGCCAGCAGCTTTGGGGACAGAGACTTCACCGGGGAGCTGTTTTTT. The chain recombines TRBV5-1 with TRBJ2-2; 7 nucleotides match TRBD1. CDR1 SGHRS and CDR2 YFSETQ come from the germline V gene. This CDR3 region has 16 residues. Trimming removed 2 bases from V and 4 bases from J; junction bases left unmatched: 8.

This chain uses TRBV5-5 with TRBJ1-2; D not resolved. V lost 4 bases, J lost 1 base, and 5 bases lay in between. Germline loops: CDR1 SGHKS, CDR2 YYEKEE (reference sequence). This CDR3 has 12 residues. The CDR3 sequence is CASSENNYGYTF. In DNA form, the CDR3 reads TGTGCCAGCAGCGAAAATAACTATGGCTACACCTTC.

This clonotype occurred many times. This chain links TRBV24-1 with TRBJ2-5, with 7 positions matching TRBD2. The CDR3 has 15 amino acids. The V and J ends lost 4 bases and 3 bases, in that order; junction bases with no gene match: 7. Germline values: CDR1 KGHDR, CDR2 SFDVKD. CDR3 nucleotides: TGTGCCACCAGTGAGGGAGCGGGGTCAGAAGAGACCCAGTACTTC. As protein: CATSEGAGSEETQYF.

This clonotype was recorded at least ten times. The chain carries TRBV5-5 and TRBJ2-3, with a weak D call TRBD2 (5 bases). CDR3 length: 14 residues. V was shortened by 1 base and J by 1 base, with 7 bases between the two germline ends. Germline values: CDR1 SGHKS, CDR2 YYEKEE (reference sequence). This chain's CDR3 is CASSLLGGTDTQYF. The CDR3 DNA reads TGTGCCAGCAGCTTGCTGGGAGGCACAGATACGCAGTATTTT. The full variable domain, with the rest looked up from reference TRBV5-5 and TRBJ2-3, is DAGVTQSPTHLIKTRGQQVTLRCSPISGHKSVSWYQQVLGQGPQFIFQYYEKEERGRGNFPDRFSARQFPNYSSELNVNALLLGDSALYLCASSLLGGTDTQYFGPGTRLTVL.

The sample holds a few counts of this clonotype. CDR3 bases: TGTGCCAGCAGTTTATCATGGAGGGACGAGCAGTACTTC. Its protein is CASSLSWRDEQYF. This chain connects TRBV27 to TRBJ2-7, with D possibly matching TRBD2 (6 bases). This CDR3 has 13 amino acids. V lost 0 bases to trimming and J lost 5 bases, with 8 bases between them. CDR1 is MNHEY, CDR2 SMNVEV, per germline (reference sequence).

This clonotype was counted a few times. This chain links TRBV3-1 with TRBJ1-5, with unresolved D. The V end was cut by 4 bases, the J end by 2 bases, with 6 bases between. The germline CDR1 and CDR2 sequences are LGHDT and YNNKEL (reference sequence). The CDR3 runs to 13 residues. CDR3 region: CASSPNGNQPQHF. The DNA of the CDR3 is TGTGCCAGCAGCCCAAATGGCAATCAGCCCCAGCATTTT.

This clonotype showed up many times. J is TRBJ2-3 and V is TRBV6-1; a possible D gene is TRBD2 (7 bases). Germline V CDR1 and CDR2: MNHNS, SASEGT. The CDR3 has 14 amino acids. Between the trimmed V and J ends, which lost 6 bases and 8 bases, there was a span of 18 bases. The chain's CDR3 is CASRAQDSGVTQYF. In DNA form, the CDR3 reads TGTGCCAGCAGGGCCCAGGACAGCGGGGTTACGCAGTATTTT.

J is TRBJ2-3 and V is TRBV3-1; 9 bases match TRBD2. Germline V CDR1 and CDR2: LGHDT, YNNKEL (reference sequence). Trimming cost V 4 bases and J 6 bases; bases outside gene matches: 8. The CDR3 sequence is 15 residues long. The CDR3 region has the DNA TGTGCCAGCAGCCTGAGGATAGCGGGGGTTGATACGCAGTATTTT. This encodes CASSLRIAGVDTQYF.

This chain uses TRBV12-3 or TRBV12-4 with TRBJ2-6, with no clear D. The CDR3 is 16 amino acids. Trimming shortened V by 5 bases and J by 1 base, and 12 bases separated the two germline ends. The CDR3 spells CASSPDKPSGANVLTF. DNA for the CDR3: TGTGCCAGCAGTCCAGACAAACCATCTGGGGCCAACGTCCTGACTTTC.

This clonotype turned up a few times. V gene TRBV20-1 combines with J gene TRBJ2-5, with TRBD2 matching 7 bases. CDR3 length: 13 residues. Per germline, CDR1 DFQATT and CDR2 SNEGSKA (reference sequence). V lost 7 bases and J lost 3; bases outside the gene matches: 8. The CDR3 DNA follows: TGCAGTGGCGGACTAGGAGCAGAAGAGACCCAGTACTTC. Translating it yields CSGGLGAEETQYF.